Listed below are T cell receptor beta chains from one sample, sequenced in a study of CD8 T cells in Susac syndrome. One entry per CDR3 protein, called by TCRdb with MiXCR from the immunoSEQ multiplex PCR reads. The sample contains about 280,000 distinct CDR3 sequences, 70% to 90% of which appear only once. Sequencing was carried out using CD8+ T cells from PBMCs. These receptor sequences come from a human donor with multiple sclerosis. Each CDR3 is given with its conserved first and last residue. The D gene is left open where the match is weak. The size entry is marked missing in some rows and otherwise reads once, few, many or a size class.

>TRBV2|NA|TRBJ2-7|NA
CASNPQNSYEQYF
TGTGCCAGCAACCCTCAAAATTCCTACGAGCAGTACTTC
>TRBV6-5|NA|TRBJ1-2|NA
CASSPVSGYGYTF
TGTGCCAGCAGTCCAGTTTCGGGCTATGGCTACACCTTC
>TRBV5-1|TRBD2|TRBJ2-7|NA
CASSQATSGYEQYF
TGCGCCAGCAGCCAGGCGACTAGCGGATACGAGCAGTACTTC
>TRBV28|TRBD1|TRBJ2-2|NA
CASSSAKQGTADTGELFF
TGTGCCAGCAGTTCCGCAAAACAGGGGACCGCGGACACCGGGGAGCTGTTTTTT
>TRBV5-8|TRBD2|TRBJ2-1|NA
CASRNPGTSGREFF
TGTGCCAGCAGGAATCCCGGGACTAGCGGGAGGGAGTTCTTC
>TRBV7-9|TRBD1|TRBJ1-1|NA
CASSLGTGGAFF
TGTGCCAGCAGCCTCGGGACAGGCGGAGCTTTCTTT
>TRBV28|NA|TRBJ1-5|NA
CASTPFDPSQPQHF
TGTGCCAGCACCCCTTTTGATCCGAGTCAGCCCCAGCATTTT
>TRBV7-6|TRBD2|TRBJ2-1|NA
CASSSPGLAGGFGEQFF
TGTGCCAGCAGCTCACCGGGACTAGCGGGAGGGTTCGGTGAGCAGTTCTTC
>TRBV25-1|NA|TRBJ2-5|NA
CASSEAEGKDQETQYF
TGTGCCAGCAGCGAGGCGGAGGGGAAGGACCAAGAGACCCAGTACTTC
>TRBV30|TRBD1|TRBJ2-7|NA
CAWSGTVSYEQYF
TGTGCCTGGAGCGGGACAGTCTCCTACGAGCAGTACTTC
>TRBV28|NA|TRBJ2-3|NA
CASNFGGLISDTQYF
TGTGCCAGCAATTTCGGCGGACTGATTTCAGATACGCAGTATTTT
>TRBV7-9|NA|TRBJ2-7|NA
CASSLRDAEDYEQYF
TGTGCCAGCAGTTTACGGGACGCCGAAGACTACGAGCAGTACTTC
>TRBV7-2|TRBD2|TRBJ2-7|NA
CASSLVSASGAYEQYF
TGTGCCAGCAGCTTAGTTTCCGCTAGCGGGGCCTACGAGCAGTACTTC
>TRBV7-9|NA|TRBJ2-3|NA
CASSPTRGSDTQYF
TGTGCCAGCAGCCCCACCCGCGGATCAGATACGCAGTATTTT
>TRBV27|TRBD2|TRBJ2-7|NA
CASSLTASGDEQYF
TGTGCCAGCAGTTTAACGGCTAGCGGGGACGAGCAGTACTTC
>TRBV7-9|NA|TRBJ1-2|NA
CASSSDIYGYTF
TGTGCCAGCAGCTCGGACATCTATGGCTACACCTTC
>TRBV19|TRBD1|TRBJ2-2|few
CASADRGLGTGELFF
TGTGCCAGCGCCGACAGGGGGCTTGGGACCGGGGAGCTGTTTTTT
>TRBV27|TRBD2|TRBJ2-3|few
CASSFRGGTDTQYF
TGTGCCAGCAGTTTTCGGGGGGGCACAGATACGCAGTATTTT
>TRBV20-1|NA|TRBJ1-5|NA
CSAKRRSNQPQHF
TGCAGTGCTAAACGCAGGAGCAATCAGCCCCAGCATTTT
>TRBV28|TRBD1|TRBJ2-7|NA
CASSSMGDRLYEQYF
TGTGCCAGCAGTTCCATGGGGGACAGACTCTACGAGCAGTACTTC
>TRBV2|NA|TRBJ2-7|NA
CASRGTHEQYF
TGTGCCAGCAGGGGAACCCACGAGCAGTACTTC
>TRBV29-1|NA|TRBJ2-1|NA
CSVGDWTPYNEQFF
TGCAGCGTGGGGGATTGGACCCCCTACAATGAGCAGTTCTTC
>TRBV27|TRBD2|TRBJ2-3|NA
CASTLSGSADTQYF
TGTGCCAGCACCCTTAGCGGGAGCGCAGATACGCAGTATTTT
>TRBV19|TRBD2|TRBJ2-1|NA
CASSIEGPSGYNEQFF
TGTGCCAGTAGTATAGAAGGGCCTAGCGGGTACAATGAGCAGTTCTTC
>TRBV7-9|TRBD1|TRBJ1-3|once
CASNFEPGQSNTIYF
TGTGCCAGCAACTTCGAGCCGGGACAGTCAAACACCATATATTTT
>TRBV29-1|NA|TRBJ1-2|NA
CSVEDRGQGYTF
TGCAGCGTTGAAGACAGGGGTCAGGGCTACACCTTC
>TRBV9|TRBD1|TRBJ2-2|NA
CASSPRTGGGELFF
TGTGCCAGCAGCCCACGGACAGGGGGCGGGGAGCTGTTTTTT
>TRBV3-1|TRBD2|TRBJ2-3|NA
CASSGTRRFGTQYF
TGTGCCAGCAGCGGGACTAGGCGGTTCGGTACGCAGTATTTT
>TRBV9|NA|TRBJ1-2|NA
CASSGPRGVYGYTF
TGTGCCAGCAGCGGGCCCAGGGGCGTATATGGCTACACCTTC
>TRBV2|NA|TRBJ2-2|NA
CASSEAENTGELFF
TGTGCCAGCAGTGAGGCAGAGAACACCGGGGAGCTGTTTTTT
>TRBV2|TRBD2|TRBJ2-1|NA
CASSDLAGEAYNEQFF
TGTGCCAGCAGTGATCTAGCGGGGGAGGCCTACAATGAGCAGTTCTTC
>TRBV7-8|TRBD2|TRBJ2-1|NA
CASSLGLAGGGEQFF
TGTGCCAGCAGCCTCGGACTAGCGGGAGGAGGAGAGCAGTTCTTC
>TRBV27|NA|TRBJ2-2|NA
CASSPGILGTGELFF
TGTGCCAGCAGTCCGGGGATTCTCGGCACCGGGGAGCTGTTTTTT
>TRBV30|NA|TRBJ1-2|NA
CAWRGGYGYTF
TGTGCCTGGAGAGGGGGTTATGGCTACACCTTC
>TRBV20-1|NA|TRBJ1-1|NA
CSAREQGLEAFF
TGCAGTGCTAGAGAACAGGGCCTTGAAGCTTTCTTT
>TRBV19|NA|TRBJ2-1|NA
CASSIGTGRTNEQFF
TGTGCCAGTAGTATTGGGACGGGAAGGACCAATGAGCAGTTCTTC
>TRBV15|TRBD1|TRBJ1-5|NA
CATSRAGQPNQPQHF
TGTGCCACCAGCAGAGCGGGACAGCCGAATCAGCCCCAGCATTTT
>TRBV28|NA|TRBJ1-1|NA
CASSLGGLAEAFF
TGTGCCAGCAGTTTAGGGGGGTTAGCTGAAGCTTTCTTT
>TRBV10-3|NA|TRBJ1-2|once
CAISGGYGYTF
TGTGCCATCAGTGGGGGCTATGGCTACACCTTC
>TRBV5-1|NA|TRBJ2-1|NA
CASSVRLGRDNEQFF
TGCGCCAGCAGCGTCCGACTAGGTAGGGACAATGAGCAGTTCTTC
>TRBV28|NA|TRBJ1-4|NA
CASSLGGEKLFF
TGTGCCAGCAGTTTGGGCGGTGAAAAACTGTTTTTT
>TRBV5-1|TRBD1|TRBJ2-7|NA
CASSLGWDRESYEQYF
TGCGCCAGCAGCTTGGGTTGGGACAGGGAGAGCTACGAGCAGTACTTC
>TRBV19|NA|TRBJ2-1|once
CASSIGGNEQFF
TGTGCCAGTAGTATCGGGGGCAATGAGCAGTTCTTC
>TRBV6-5|NA|TRBJ2-7|NA
CASNWAGPSYEQYF
TGTGCCAGCAACTGGGCGGGACCTTCCTACGAGCAGTACTTC
>TRBV2|NA|TRBJ2-7|NA
CASRGYEQYF
TGTGCCAGCAGGGGGTACGAGCAGTACTTC
>TRBV27|TRBD1|TRBJ1-2|NA
CASTMTGTAGMYTF
TGTGCCAGCACCATGACCGGGACAGCCGGGATGTACACCTTC
>TRBV9|TRBD2|TRBJ2-2|NA
CASSVEGLAGGPTGELFF
TGTGCCAGCAGCGTAGAGGGACTAGCGGGAGGGCCGACCGGGGAGCTGTTTTTT
>TRBV11-2|NA|TRBJ2-3|NA
CASSFPVGETDTQYF
TGTGCCAGCAGCTTTCCCGTGGGAGAAACAGATACGCAGTATTTT
>TRBV24-1|NA|TRBJ2-6|NA
CATSDRAGANVLTF
TGTGCCACCAGTGATAGGGCGGGGGCCAACGTCCTGACTTTC
>TRBV9|NA|TRBJ2-7|NA
CASSVDLETYYEQYF
TGTGCCAGCAGCGTAGATCTAGAAACCTATTACGAGCAGTACTTC
>TRBV7-3|NA|TRBJ1-1|NA
CASSLSGPGQLNTEAFF
TGTGCCAGCAGCTTAAGTGGGCCCGGACAGTTGAACACTGAAGCTTTCTTT
>TRBV7-3|TRBD2|TRBJ2-7|NA
CASSLNWLAGDYEQYF
TGTGCCAGCAGCTTAAATTGGCTAGCGGGAGACTACGAGCAGTACTTC
>TRBV2|NA|TRBJ1-4|NA
CASRPQGPLNEKLFF
TGTGCCAGCAGGCCACAGGGCCCCCTCAATGAAAAACTGTTTTTT
>TRBV3-1|TRBD2|TRBJ2-7|NA
CASSPGLAASSYEQYF
TGTGCCAGCAGCCCCGGACTAGCGGCAAGTTCCTACGAGCAGTACTTC
>TRBV5-4|NA|TRBJ1-2|NA
CASSFSSGTDGYTF
TGTGCCAGCAGCTTCAGTTCAGGGACGGATGGCTACACCTTC
>TRBV29-1|NA|TRBJ1-1|NA
CSTRGRADEAFF
TGCAGCACACGCGGCAGGGCGGATGAAGCTTTCTTT
>TRBV14|NA|TRBJ1-3|NA
CASSPPRWTDSGNTIYF
TGTGCCAGCAGTCCCCCCCGGTGGACAGACTCTGGAAACACCATATATTTT